This T cell receptor beta chain was captured by sequencing in a study of T cells in localized non-small cell lung cancer. Study-wide results and limits: Uninvolved adjacent lung showed the highest T cell clonality, exceeding tumor. Appearances in adjacent lung were noted for a median approximately 50 of the top 100 tumor clones.

This clone came up once. No antigen is known for it. One junction end disagrees with the germline gene, perhaps due to a read error. The germline V gene has CDR1 SQVTM and CDR2 ANQGSEA. The CDR3 has 14 residues. The protocol was immunoSEQ multiplex PCR, while the TCRdb copy is restricted to in-frame clones and leaves out a portion. The repertoire consists of some 39,000 clones, with 86% occurring once and the leading ten covering around 5.6%. The sequencing here drew on peripheral blood mononuclear cells, taken before any cancer treatment. This clonotype was sampled from a male donor aged 60 or over with stage II lung adenocarcinoma. The chain combines TRBV29-1 with TRBJ2-3, with TRBD2 matching 12 bases. DNA of the CDR3: TGCAGCGTTGAGACTAGCGGGAGCATAGATACGCAGTATTTT. It encodes CSVETSGSIDTQYF.